Listed here is a single T cell receptor beta chain. Its target is unknown. This sample is drawn from a study of cytomegalovirus exposure and HLA in healthy donors. Overall study: Falling in the Caucasian-associated ancestry cluster were about 80% of a few hundred genotyped donors.

Germline V lookup: CDR1 SGHRS, CDR2 YFSETQ. Germline trimming cut 4 bases from V and 5 bases from J; bases unmatched to any gene: 6. This CDR3 is built from 15 residues. Study-wide findings and caveats: Among donors in an Asian-associated ancestry cluster, a later analysis reportedly found fewer N-insertions than the roughly 700-donor mean. Looking again later, the authors saw that most CMV-associated TCR beta chains seemed HLA-restricted.

Primers included in the PCR were 60 Vbeta and 13 Jbeta primers. Using immunoSEQ multiplex PCR, the repertoire was profiled, and TCRdb retains in-frame clones only, with some absent. The sample holds 90,000 to 120,000 clones; 73% are singletons and the top ten take roughly 7.8%. This chain uses TRBV5-1 with TRBJ2-1; 10 bases line up with TRBD2. This TCR was sampled from a man aged 25 to 40 in good health and CMV-seronegative. The sequenced material came from PBMCs. The CDR3 reads CASSGAGGFNNEQFF. CDR3 sequence (DNA): TGCGCCAGCAGCGGAGCGGGGGGGTTCAACAATGAGCAGTTCTTC.